The subject of this entry is one TCR beta chain. This specimen belongs to a study of blood T cell repertoires in COVID-19. About the study: Sources were T cells, B-cell-depleted T cells, or PBMCs; the material itself was cDNA or gDNA.

Original data processing: Amplification of reference gene primers was used by the study to estimate nucleated cell counts. Generated by immunoSEQ multiplex PCR, the TCRdb table keeps only in-frame clones and is missing some. The V and J calls and clone size come from that table; D and trimming were worked out from the DNA. The table lists 100,000 to 150,000 clones, about 93% of them singletons, with around 2% in the top ten. The sequence came from a man aged 50 to 59 with COVID-19, enrolled during active disease. Sequencing was done on a sample of peripheral blood.

The CDR3, as DNA: TGTGCCAGTGCGGGACAGGGATTTTCTAATGAAAAACTGTTTTTT. Translated, it gives CASAGQGFSNEKLFF. V usage is TRBV19 and J usage is TRBJ1-4; 9 nucleotides align to TRBD1. The ends lost 8 bases at V and 3 bases at J; junction bases unmatched: 7. The germline gives CDR1 LNHDA, CDR2 SQIVND (reference sequence). The CDR3 runs to 15 residues. Together with reference TRBV19 and TRBJ1-4, the CDR3 gives the full variable domain: DGGITQSPKYLFRKEGQNVTLSCEQNLNHDAMYWYRQDPGQGLRLIYYSQIVNDFQKGDIAEGYSVSREKKESFPLTVTSAQKNPTAFYLCASAGQGFSNEKLFFGSGTQLSVL.